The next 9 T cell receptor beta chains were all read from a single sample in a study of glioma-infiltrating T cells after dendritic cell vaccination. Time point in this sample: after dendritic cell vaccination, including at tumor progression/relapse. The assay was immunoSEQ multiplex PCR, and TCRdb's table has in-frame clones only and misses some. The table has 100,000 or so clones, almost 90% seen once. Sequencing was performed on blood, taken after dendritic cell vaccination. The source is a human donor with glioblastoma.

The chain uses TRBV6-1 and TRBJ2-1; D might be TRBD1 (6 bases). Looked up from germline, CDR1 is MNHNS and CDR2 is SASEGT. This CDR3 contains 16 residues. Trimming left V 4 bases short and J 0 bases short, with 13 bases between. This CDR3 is CASSGTDKYSYNEQFF. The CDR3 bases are TGTGCCAGCAGTGGGACAGATAAATACTCCTACAATGAGCAGTTCTTC.

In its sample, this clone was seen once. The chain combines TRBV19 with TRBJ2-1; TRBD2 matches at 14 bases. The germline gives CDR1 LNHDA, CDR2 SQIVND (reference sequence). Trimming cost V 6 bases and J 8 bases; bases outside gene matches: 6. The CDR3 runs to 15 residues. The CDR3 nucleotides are TGTGCCAGTAGCCCCGGACTAGCGGGAGGATATGAGCAGTTCTTC. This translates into CASSPGLAGGYEQFF.

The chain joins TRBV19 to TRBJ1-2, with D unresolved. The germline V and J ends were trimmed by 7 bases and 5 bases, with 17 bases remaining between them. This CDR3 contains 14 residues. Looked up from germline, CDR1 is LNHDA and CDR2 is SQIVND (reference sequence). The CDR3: CASITPGLGYGYTF. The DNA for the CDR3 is TGTGCCAGTATTACCCCAGGACTGGGATATGGCTACACCTTC. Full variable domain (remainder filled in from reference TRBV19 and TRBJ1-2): DGGITQSPKYLFRKEGQNVTLSCEQNLNHDAMYWYRQDPGQGLRLIYYSQIVNDFQKGDIAEGYSVSREKKESFPLTVTSAQKNPTAFYLCASITPGLGYGYTFGSGTRLTVV.

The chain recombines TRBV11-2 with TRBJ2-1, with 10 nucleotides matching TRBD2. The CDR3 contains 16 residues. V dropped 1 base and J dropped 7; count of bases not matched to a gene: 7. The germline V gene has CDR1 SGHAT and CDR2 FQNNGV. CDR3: CASSLVLAGGLNEQFF. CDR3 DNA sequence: TGTGCCAGCAGCTTAGTCTTAGCGGGGGGACTTAATGAGCAGTTCTTC.

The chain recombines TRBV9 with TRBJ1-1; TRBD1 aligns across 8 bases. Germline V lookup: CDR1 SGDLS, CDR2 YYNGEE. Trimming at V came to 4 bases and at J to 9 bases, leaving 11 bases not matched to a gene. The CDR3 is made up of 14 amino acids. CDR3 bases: TGTGCCAGCAGCCCAGGGGGCCTGGGTTCCAAAGCTTTCTTT. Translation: CASSPGGLGSKAFF. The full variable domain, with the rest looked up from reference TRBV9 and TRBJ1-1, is DSGVTQTPKHLITATGQRVTLRCSPRSGDLSVYWYQQSLDQGLQFLIQYYNGEERAKGNILERFSAQQFPDLHSELNLSSLELGDSALYFCASSPGGLGSKAFFGQGTRLTVV.

Written as DNA, the CDR3 is TGTGCCAGCAGATTAGGGGGAAGCTCCTACGAGCAGTACTTC. It codes for CASRLGGSSYEQYF. The chain has TRBV6-1 and TRBJ2-7; D is possibly TRBD1 (6 bases). The CDR3 is made up of 14 amino acids. Looked up from germline, CDR1 is MNHNS and CDR2 is SASEGT. V lost 6 bases and J 0 bases, leaving 12 bases between the germline ends.

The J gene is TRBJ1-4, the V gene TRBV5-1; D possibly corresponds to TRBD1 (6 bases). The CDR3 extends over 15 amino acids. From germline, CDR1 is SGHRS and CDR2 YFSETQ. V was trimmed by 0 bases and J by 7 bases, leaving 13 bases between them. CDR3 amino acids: CASSLEQGGREKLFF. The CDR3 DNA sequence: TGCGCCAGCAGCTTGGAACAGGGTGGGCGTGAAAAACTGTTTTTT. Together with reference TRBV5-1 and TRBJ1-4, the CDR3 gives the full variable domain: KAGVTQTPRYLIKTRGQQVTLSCSPISGHRSVSWYQQTPGQGLQFLFEYFSETQRNKGNFPGRFSGRQFSNSRSEMNVSTLELGDSALYLCASSLEQGGREKLFFGSGTQLSVL.

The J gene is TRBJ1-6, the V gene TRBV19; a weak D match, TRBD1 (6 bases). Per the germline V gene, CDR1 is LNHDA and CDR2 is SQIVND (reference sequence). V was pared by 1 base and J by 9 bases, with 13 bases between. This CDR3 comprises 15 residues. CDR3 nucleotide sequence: TGTGCCAGTAGTATAGCCCTAGGGGGGGGTTCACCCCTCCACTTT. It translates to CASSIALGGGSPLHF.

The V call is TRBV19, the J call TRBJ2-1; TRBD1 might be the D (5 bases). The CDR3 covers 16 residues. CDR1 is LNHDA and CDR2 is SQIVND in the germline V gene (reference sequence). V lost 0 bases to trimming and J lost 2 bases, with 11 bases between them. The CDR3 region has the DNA TGTGCCAGTAGTATAGATTCAACAGGCCCCTACAATGAGCAGTTCTTC. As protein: CASSIDSTGPYNEQFF.